This TCR beta chain stems from a study of cytomegalovirus exposure and HLA in healthy donors (dated by TCRdb to the late 2010s). Study-level background: An earlier analysis of approximately 640 of the donors reported approximately 290 Gb of sequence data and roughly 110 million unique TCR beta sequences from 150 million to 200 million T cells. A later genetic analysis used genome-wide SNP genotypes for about 55% of the 666 donors, treating that subset as a discovery cohort. To predict cytomegalovirus infection status, the study combined high-throughput TCR immunosequencing, statistical association of individual TCRs with disease status, and machine learning. The study aimed to test whether cataloging public T cell receptors could reveal signatures of past pathogen exposure. Every repertoire in the discovery cohort had been generated on one and the same sequencing platform. Along with the approximately 700-subject first cohort, a separate validation cohort of over a hundred different subjects was used. The number of donors typed differed by locus, with 629-630 for A, B, C, DRB1 and DQB1, 522 for DQA1, 600 to 610 for DPA1, and around 430 for DPB1. A later analysis re-examined previously published TCR beta repertoires from 500 to 700 donors and added high-resolution HLA genotyping to investigate patterns of TCR occurrence. Because of strong linkage in the cohort, a few DR-DQ haplotypes were treated as single units for association and clustering. Among roughly 370 genotyped donors of the cohort, an average of around 240,000 unique TCR beta nucleotide sequences were sequenced per donor, 15% to 20% of them non-productive. HLA typing included class I and class II loci at four-digit resolution. The later analysis used no new phenotypic data to find candidate immune exposures, relying instead on TCR beta sequences and their occurrence across donors. The T cell repertoires of 666 subjects were profiled by immunosequencing and related to cytomegalovirus serostatus. Among the roughly 370 genotyped donors, about 83% belonged to the genetic ancestry cluster associated with self-reported Caucasian donors. Donor age, sex, ethnicity and CMV serostatus were collected together with the repertoire data. Around 300 gigabases of sequencing data and around 87 million unique TCR sequences were included in an early release covering about 700 HLA-typed donors. To decide whether each TCR beta V gene segment behaved as functional or pseudogenic, an earlier analysis of 587 of the donors relied on high-throughput TCR beta sequencing. Broad study findings and their caveats: In a later analysis, several top co-occurrence clusters were reported to appear linked to parvovirus B19, influenza, CMV and Epstein-Barr virus. A few of the identified cytomegalovirus-associated TCR beta chains were confirmed in vitro to be specific for cytomegalovirus antigens. Across donors, most TCR sequences were observed very rarely, whereas some public TCRs were present in many individuals. Because counts were too low, roughly 17 rarely observed V segments, including chromosome 9 orphons, were left out of the earlier analysis of about 620 of the donors. The classifier was reported to diagnose cytomegalovirus status with high specificity and sensitivity in both the original and validation cohorts. Correlated functional status among segregating V segments might reflect linkage disequilibrium, but an unknown experimental factor could not be ruled out. Because HLA typing was missing for some donors at each locus, association tests included only the typed subset. Immune exposure information for the cohort was limited to CMV serostatus. In this cohort, only TCR beta chains were sequenced, and detectable features were limited by the absence of alpha or paired-chain data. In an earlier analysis of about 550 of the donors, most TCR beta V segments were observed in productive rearrangements about 87% or about 30% of the time, broadly matching IMGT annotations. A later analysis associated some 17,000 TCR beta sequences with specific HLA alleles at a false discovery rate of 0.05. In a later analysis, most CMV-associated TCR beta chains were found to appear HLA-restricted, with HLA associations seemingly driven largely by CMV exposure. A group of highly shared sequence variants was considered likely to be a technical artifact of the sequencing pipeline. According to a later analysis, TCR association rates differed among HLA loci, with DRB1 alleles showing the most associated TCRs and HLA-C alleles showing the fewest. A later analysis found that HLA-associated TCR beta chains were more clonally expanded and had lower generation probabilities than equally common non-associated chains. A total of 150 to 200 TCR beta chains were listed by the study as associated with cytomegalovirus. The presence/absence analyses assumed that sequencing depth was roughly uniform across donors, and that assumption may not be true. According to the authors, the approach could potentially be generalized to other disease states and immunological phenotypes. In a later genetic analysis, a missense DCLRE1C variant was associated with V-gene and J-gene trimming of TCR beta chains, and the association was replicated in an independent cohort. Some IMGT-functional V segments, including TRBV6-2 and TRBV6-3, could not be told apart with the 87-base-pair reads, so those segments were excluded. According to a later genetic analysis, donors in an Asian-associated ancestry cluster had fewer N-insertions in productive TCRs than the approximately 610-donor mean. Assigning TCR associations to individual alleles was difficult when HLA alleles, especially DR and DQ, strongly co-occurred. A further reported finding was that TCR beta sequences accurately predicted the HLA-A and HLA-B alleles for most subjects in the first cohort.

There are 15 amino acids in the CDR3, from cysteine to phenylalanine inclusive. The sequence is cut down to CDR3 DNA, 45 bases in frame from base 1. Reading the germline V gene gives CDR1 KGHSH and CDR2 LQKENI. Clipping removes 1 base from V and 6 bases from J, with 6 as the unmatched junction base count. The cohort was made up of 500 to 800 healthy bone marrow donors. At the time of sampling, all cohort members were nominally healthy, though unrecorded immune exposures were likely present. The donor tested CMV seropositive, placing the donor among the 290 or so seropositive members of the cohort. A peripheral blood sample was collected from each donor, and TCR beta sequencing was performed on peripheral blood mononuclear cells. The Qiagen DNeasy Blood Extraction Kit was used to extract genomic DNA from the blood cell samples. Note on this clone: Its antigen specificity is not known. The record has no base qualities; no much larger clone is one base away.

The library was obtained by the immunoSEQ multiplex PCR assay. For the multiplex PCR, a mixture combining 60 forward primers for TCR Vbeta segments and 13 reverse primers for TCR Jbeta segments was used. Amplification of the CDR3 region of rearranged TCR beta genes was performed with a multiplex PCR assay on genomic DNA. The Illumina HiSeq System was used to sequence the amplified TCR beta libraries as 87-base-pair reads. The authors' pipeline ran thus. A later analysis counted about 80 million unique TCR beta chains across the 650 to 800 repertoires, and around 12 million of these chains were shared by at least two donors. Raw reads were error-corrected and collapsed into unique sequences by a nearest-neighbor algorithm in which closely related sequences were merged to remove PCR and sequencing errors. To assign V, D and J gene segments, CDR3 sequences were aligned to IMGT reference sequences. For a sequence to be retained, a match of at least six nucleotides to both a V gene segment and a J gene segment was required. A rearrangement was called productive if the CDR3 had no stop codons and remained in frame with V and J, and every other rearrangement was called non-productive. Following IMGT convention, CDR3 was defined as the stretch from the second conserved V-encoded cysteine to the conserved J-encoded phenylalanine. The earlier analysis of fewer than 700 of the donors excluded sequences that lacked an unambiguous match to a single V gene segment. An earlier analysis of approximately 590 of the donors classified V segments as functional when productive rearrangements were above 56.7% and as segregating when the standard deviation between donors was above 5%. A statistical classification framework was built for diagnosing cytomegalovirus status from the catalog of TCR beta chain sequences. In a later analysis, TCR nucleotide sequences were compared against IMGT/GENE-DB human TR gene sequences so that V and J genes could be assigned. Using the TCRdist pipeline, a later analysis assigned CDR3 sequences along with most-parsimonious VDJ recombination scenarios. In a later analysis, each TCR beta chain was defined by its CDR3 amino acid sequence together with its V-gene family, and reads without a unique V-gene family were excluded. A later analysis removed 500 to 600 highly shared, low-generation-probability nucleotide sequences to deal with suspected cross-contamination and a sequencing artifact. In a later analysis, a clonal expansion index for each public chain was calculated from normalized within-repertoire ranks of inferred template counts. In a later analysis, generation probabilities were computed with a VDJ recombination model fitted to out-of-frame rearrangements, and the resulting probabilities were checked against IGoR. Hypergeometric tests were used in a later analysis to score TCR-TCR, TCR-HLA and TCR-CMV co-occurrence, with a repertoire-size bias correction applied to the TCR pairs. To estimate false discovery rates, a later analysis permuted the HLA or CMV assignments 20 times. In a later analysis, co-occurring TCRs were grouped using DBSCAN, with TCRdist sequence similarity added in when clustering inside HLA-allele-positive subsets. Repertoires with fewer than 30,000 or more than 120,000 public chains were left out of co-occurrence clustering, as were about 5 repertoires with anomalous nucleotide sharing. Drawn from immuneACCESS, this table holds only the in-frame rearrangements with V and J called that TCRdb kept. Clones are partly lost; checked studies trace under half to an unresolved V gene and leave the rest unexplained. Clonal size and the V and J genes are those of that table, whereas D and trimming came from the DNA. The sample table lists 150,000 to 200,000 clones, 75% to 90% of them with a count of one. Of the sample, almost 7% falls within the top ten clones.

The chain employs TRBV18 and TRBJ2-4, with 7 middle bases fitting TRBD2. The sample taken for sequencing was PBMCs. This clonotype was sampled from a man aged 25-45 years in good health and CMV-seropositive. The nucleotides are TGTGCCAGCTCACCACAGGGAGGGATAGGAAACATTCAGTACTTC. Its protein is CASSPQGGIGNIQYF.